The present entry profiles one TCR beta chain with its context. Antigen unknown. Some clones are missing from TCRdb's copy, which holds only in-frame ones; the method was immunoSEQ multiplex PCR. The sample yields 170,000 or so clones, approximately 84% seen once. This sample is drawn from a study of cytomegalovirus exposure and HLA in healthy donors. Background on the study: According to later analysis, the same platform produced the roughly 130 validation and several hundred first-cohort repertoires. Broader study findings: The authors listed 164 TCR beta chains as cytomegalovirus-associated. According to a subsequent analysis, TCR clusters identified in the first cohort showed a tendency to co-occur across the approximately 120 validation repertoires. TCR sequences were mostly rare, though some public TCRs occurred in many donors.

CDR1 LNHNV and CDR2 YYDKDF come from the germline V gene (reference sequence). V was clipped by 3 bases and J by 4 bases, with 9 bases between them. The CDR3 runs to 13 residues. The chain has TRBV15 and TRBJ1-2; a possible D gene is TRBD1 (5 bases). The material sequenced was PBMCs. The source is a woman aged 18-35 years in good health and CMV-seropositive. The CDR3 bases are TGTGCCACCAGCAGCCGGGGGAGCTATGGCTACACCTTC. As protein: CATSSRGSYGYTF.